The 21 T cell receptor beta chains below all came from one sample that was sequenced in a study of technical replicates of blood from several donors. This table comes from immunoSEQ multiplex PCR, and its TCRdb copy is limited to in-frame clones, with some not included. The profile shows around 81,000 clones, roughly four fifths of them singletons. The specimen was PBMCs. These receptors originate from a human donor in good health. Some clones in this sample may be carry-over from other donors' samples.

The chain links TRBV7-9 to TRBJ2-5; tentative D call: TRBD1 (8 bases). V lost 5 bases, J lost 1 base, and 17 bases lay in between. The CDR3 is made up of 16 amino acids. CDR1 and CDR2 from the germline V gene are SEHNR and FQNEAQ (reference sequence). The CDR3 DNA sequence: TGTGCCAGCAGCGTGACAGGGGCGGGGGCCCAAGAGACCCAGTACTTC. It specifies CASSVTGAGAQETQYF.

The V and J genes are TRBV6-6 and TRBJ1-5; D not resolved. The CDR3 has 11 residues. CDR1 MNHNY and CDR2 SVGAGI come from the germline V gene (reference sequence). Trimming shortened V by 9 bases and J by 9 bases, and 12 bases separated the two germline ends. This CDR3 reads CARLSGWPQHF. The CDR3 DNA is TGTGCCAGGTTAAGTGGCTGGCCCCAGCATTTT.

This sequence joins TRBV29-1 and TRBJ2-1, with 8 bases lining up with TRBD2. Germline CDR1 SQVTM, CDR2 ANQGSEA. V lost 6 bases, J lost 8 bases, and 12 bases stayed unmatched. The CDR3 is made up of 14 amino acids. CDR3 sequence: CSVEGLEYEHEQFF. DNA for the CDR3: TGCAGCGTGGAGGGACTAGAATACGAGCATGAGCAGTTCTTC.

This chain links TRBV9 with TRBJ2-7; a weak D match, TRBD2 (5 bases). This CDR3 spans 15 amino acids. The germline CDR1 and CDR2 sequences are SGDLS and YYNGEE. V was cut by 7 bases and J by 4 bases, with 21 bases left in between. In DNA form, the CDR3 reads TGTGCCAGCGGGAAGGGCGGGCTAGAAGGGTACGAGCAGTACTTC. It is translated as CASGKGGLEGYEQYF.

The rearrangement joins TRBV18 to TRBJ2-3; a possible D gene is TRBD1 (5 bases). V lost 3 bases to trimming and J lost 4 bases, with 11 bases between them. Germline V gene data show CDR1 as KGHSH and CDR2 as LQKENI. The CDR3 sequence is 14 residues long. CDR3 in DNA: TGTGCCAGCTCACCGCAGGGTCCCCCAGATACGCAGTATTTT. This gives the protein CASSPQGPPDTQYF. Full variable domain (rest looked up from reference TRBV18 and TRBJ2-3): NAGVMQNPRHLVRRRGQEARLRCSPMKGHSHVYWYRQLPEEGLKFMVYLQKENIIDESGMPKERFSAEFPKEGPSILRIQQVVRGDSAAYFCASSPQGPPDTQYFGPGTRLTVL.

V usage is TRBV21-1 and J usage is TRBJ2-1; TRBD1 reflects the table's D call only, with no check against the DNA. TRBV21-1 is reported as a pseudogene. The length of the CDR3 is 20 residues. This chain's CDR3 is CASSKVGGQGGLNSYNEQFF. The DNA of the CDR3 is TGTGCCAGCAGCAAAGTGGGGGGACAGGGTGGACTAAACTCCTACAATGAGCAGTTCTTC.

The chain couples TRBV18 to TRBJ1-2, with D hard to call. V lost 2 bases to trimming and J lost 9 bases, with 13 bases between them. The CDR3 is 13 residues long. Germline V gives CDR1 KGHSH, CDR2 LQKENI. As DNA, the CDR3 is TGTGCCAGCTCACCAGATGAGGGTCTCAGCTACACCTTC. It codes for CASSPDEGLSYTF.

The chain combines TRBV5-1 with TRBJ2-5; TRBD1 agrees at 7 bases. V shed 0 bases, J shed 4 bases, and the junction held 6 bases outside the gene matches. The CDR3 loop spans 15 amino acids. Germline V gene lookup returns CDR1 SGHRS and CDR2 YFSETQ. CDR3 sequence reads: CASSLVGGGRETQYF. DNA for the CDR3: TGCGCCAGCAGCTTGGTAGGGGGCGGGCGAGAGACCCAGTACTTC.

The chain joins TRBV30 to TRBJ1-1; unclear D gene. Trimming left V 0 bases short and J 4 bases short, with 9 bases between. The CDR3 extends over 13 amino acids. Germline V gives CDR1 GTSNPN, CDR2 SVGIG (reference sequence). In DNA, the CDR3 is TGTGCCTGGAGTGTGGGAGACGGCACTGAAGCTTTCTTT. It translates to CAWSVGDGTEAFF.

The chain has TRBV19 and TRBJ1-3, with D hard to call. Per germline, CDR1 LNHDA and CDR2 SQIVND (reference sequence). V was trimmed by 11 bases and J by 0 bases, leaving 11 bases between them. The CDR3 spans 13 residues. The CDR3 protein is CAVRLSSGNTIYF. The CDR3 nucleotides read TGTGCCGTAAGACTGAGCTCTGGAAACACCATATATTTT.

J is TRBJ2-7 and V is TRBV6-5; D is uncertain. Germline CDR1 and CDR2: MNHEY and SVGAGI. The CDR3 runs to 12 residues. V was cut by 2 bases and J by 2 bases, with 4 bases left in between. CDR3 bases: TGTGCCAGCAGTTACGGGCCCTACGAGCAGTACTTC. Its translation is CASSYGPYEQYF.

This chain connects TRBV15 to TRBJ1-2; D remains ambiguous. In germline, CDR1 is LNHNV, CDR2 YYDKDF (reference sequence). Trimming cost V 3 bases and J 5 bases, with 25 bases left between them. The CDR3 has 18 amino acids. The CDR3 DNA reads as TGTGCCACCAGCAGCCTAACCCCGCGACGGGAAACAGCTTATGGCTACACCTTC. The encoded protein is CATSSLTPRRETAYGYTF.

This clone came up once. The CDR3 nucleotides read TGTGCCAGCAGCTTACTCACGTTGGGGACTAGCGGGAACGAGCAGTACTTC. It yields the protein CASSLLTLGTSGNEQYF. The rearrangement uses TRBV7-2 and TRBJ2-7; 13 bases align to TRBD2. The CDR3 has 17 residues. Germline CDR1 is SGHTA and CDR2 is FQGNSA. After removal of 2 bases from V and 5 bases from J, the junction contained 9 bases not matched to a gene.

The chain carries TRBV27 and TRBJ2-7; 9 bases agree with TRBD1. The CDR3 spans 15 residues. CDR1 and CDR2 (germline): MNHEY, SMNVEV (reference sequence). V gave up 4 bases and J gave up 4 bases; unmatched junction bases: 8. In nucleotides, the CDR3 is TGTGCCAGCAGTTCAAAAGCCGGGACAGGGTACGAGCAGTACTTC. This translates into CASSSKAGTGYEQYF.

DNA of the CDR3: TGTGCCAGCAGCGTCGAGTGGGGGGGATTGAACACCGGGGAGCTGTTTTTT. It translates to CASSVEWGGLNTGELFF. The V and J genes are TRBV9 and TRBJ2-2, with 7 bases lining up with TRBD2. The CDR3 has 17 residues. The ends lost 2 bases at V and 1 base at J; junction bases unmatched: 8. The germline gives CDR1 SGDLS, CDR2 YYNGEE.

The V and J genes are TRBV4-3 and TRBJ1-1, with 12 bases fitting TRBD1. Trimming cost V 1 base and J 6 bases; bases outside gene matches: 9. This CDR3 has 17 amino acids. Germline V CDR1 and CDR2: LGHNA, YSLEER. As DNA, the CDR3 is TGCGCCAGCAGCCAAGGACAGGGACAGGGGGCGGTCGCTGAAGCTTTCTTT. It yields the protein CASSQGQGQGAVAEAFF.

The CDR3 nucleotides are TGTGCCAGCAGCCAGTCGGACAGGGATAGAAATGAGCAGTTCTTC. It is translated as CASSQSDRDRNEQFF. The chain has TRBV7-2 and TRBJ2-1, with TRBD1 matching over 8 bases. This CDR3 is built from 15 residues. CDR1 and CDR2 (germline): SGHTA, FQGNSA. After removal of 5 bases from V and 7 bases from J, the junction contained 10 bases not matched to a gene. Supplemented by reference TRBV7-2 and TRBJ2-1, the full variable domain reads GAGVSQSPSNKVTEKGKDVELRCDPISGHTALYWYRQSLGQGLEFLIYFQGNSAPDKSGLPSDRFSAERTGGSVSTLTIQRTQQEDSAVYLCASSQSDRDRNEQFFGPGTRLTVL.

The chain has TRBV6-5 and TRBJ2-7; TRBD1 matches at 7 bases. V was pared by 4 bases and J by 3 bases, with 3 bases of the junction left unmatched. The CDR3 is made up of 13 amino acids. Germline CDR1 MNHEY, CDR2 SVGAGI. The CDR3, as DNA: TGTGCCAGCAGTTGGGCAGGGGGCTACGAGCAGTACTTC. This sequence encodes CASSWAGGYEQYF.

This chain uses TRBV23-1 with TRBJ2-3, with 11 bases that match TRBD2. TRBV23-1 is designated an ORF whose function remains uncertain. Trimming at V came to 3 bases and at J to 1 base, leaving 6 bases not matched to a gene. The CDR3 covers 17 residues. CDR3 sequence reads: CASSHALAGGGTDTQYF. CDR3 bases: TGCGCCAGCAGTCACGCCCTAGCGGGGGGCGGCACAGATACGCAGTATTTT.

DNA for the CDR3: TGTGCCAGCAGCCCAGGTGTTAACTATGGCTACACCTTC. This translates into CASSPGVNYGYTF. This sequence joins TRBV7-2 and TRBJ1-2, with D unclear. The germline V gene has CDR1 SGHTA and CDR2 FQGNSA. This CDR3 region has 13 residues. Trimming pared 5 bases from V and 1 base from J, leaving 8 bases between.

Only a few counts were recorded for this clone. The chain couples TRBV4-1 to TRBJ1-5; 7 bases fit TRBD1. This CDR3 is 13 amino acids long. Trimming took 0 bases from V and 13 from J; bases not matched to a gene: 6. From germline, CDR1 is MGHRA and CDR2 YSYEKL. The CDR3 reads CASSQERGTVQHF. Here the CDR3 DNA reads TGCGCCAGCAGCCAAGAAAGAGGGACAGTTCAGCATTTT.